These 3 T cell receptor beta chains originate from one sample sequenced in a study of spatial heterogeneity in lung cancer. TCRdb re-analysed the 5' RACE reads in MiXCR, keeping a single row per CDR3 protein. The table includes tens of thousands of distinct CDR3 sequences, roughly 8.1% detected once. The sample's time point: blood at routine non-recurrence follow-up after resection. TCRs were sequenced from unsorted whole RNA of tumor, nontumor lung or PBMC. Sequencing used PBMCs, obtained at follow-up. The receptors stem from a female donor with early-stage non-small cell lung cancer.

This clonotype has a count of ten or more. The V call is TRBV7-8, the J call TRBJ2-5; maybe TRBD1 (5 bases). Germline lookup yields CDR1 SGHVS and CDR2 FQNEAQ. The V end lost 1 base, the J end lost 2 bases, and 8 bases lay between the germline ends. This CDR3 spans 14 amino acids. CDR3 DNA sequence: TGTGCCAGCAGCTTAGGGAGACAGCAAGAGACCCAGTACTTC. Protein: CASSLGRQQETQYF.

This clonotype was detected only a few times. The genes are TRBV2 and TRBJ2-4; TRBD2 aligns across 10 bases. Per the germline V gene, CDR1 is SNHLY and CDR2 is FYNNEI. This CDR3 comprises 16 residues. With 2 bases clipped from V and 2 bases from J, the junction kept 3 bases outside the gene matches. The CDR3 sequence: CASSEWGLASKNIQYF. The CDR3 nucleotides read TGTGCCAGCAGTGAATGGGGACTAGCGTCCAAAAACATTCAGTACTTC.

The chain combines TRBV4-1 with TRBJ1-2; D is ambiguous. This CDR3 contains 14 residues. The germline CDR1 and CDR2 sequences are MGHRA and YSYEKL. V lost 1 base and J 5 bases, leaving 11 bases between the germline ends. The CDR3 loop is CASSQAGVGYGYTF. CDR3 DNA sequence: TGCGCCAGCAGCCAAGCTGGGGTGGGGTATGGCTACACCTTC.